These T cell receptor beta chains were read from a single sample in a study of control samples from healthy donors and cancer patients. Clones were read by immunoSEQ multiplex PCR, and TCRdb kept only the in-frame ones, dropping some. The sample yields roughly 73,000 clones, about 92% seen once. Source material: blood. The source is a woman aged 55-75 years in good health. Each CDR3 is given with its conserved first and last residue. D genes are given only for firm matches. Clone size, where shown, is once, few, many, or a class for clones that have expanded.

CDR3: CASMSQNTGELFF
DNA: TGTGCCAGCATGTCCCAGAACACCGGGGAGCTGTTTTTT
J: TRBJ2-2
size: -
D: -
V: TRBV28

CDR3: CASSPGTGFGYTF
DNA: TGTGCCAGCAGCCCTGGGACAGGGTTTGGCTACACCTTC
J: TRBJ1-2
size: -
D: TRBD1
V: TRBV7-9

CDR3: CASSPDSRETQYF
DNA: TGCGCCAGCAGCCCGGACAGCCGGGAGACCCAGTACTTC
J: TRBJ2-5
size: -
D: -
V: TRBV5-1

CDR3: CASSSPGTSGIYEQYF
DNA: TGTGCCAGCAGCTCTCCCGGGACTAGCGGAATCTACGAGCAGTACTTC
J: TRBJ2-7
size: -
D: TRBD2
V: TRBV5-4

CDR3: CASSPRQERNTGELFF
DNA: TGTGCCAGCTCCCCGCGACAGGAGCGAAACACCGGGGAGCTGTTTTTT
J: TRBJ2-2
size: -
D: -
V: TRBV18

CDR3: CASSPREGADTQYF
DNA: TGTGCCAGCTCACCGCGGGAGGGGGCAGATACGCAGTATTTT
J: TRBJ2-3
size: -
D: TRBD2
V: TRBV18

CDR3: CASSEIAGGVDTQYF
DNA: TGTGCCAGCAGTGAAATAGCGGGAGGGGTAGATACGCAGTATTTT
J: TRBJ2-3
size: -
D: TRBD2
V: TRBV6-1

CDR3: CASSLAGWGQPSTDTQYF
DNA: TGTGCCAGCAGCTTAGCCGGCTGGGGTCAGCCAAGCACAGATACGCAGTATTTT
J: TRBJ2-3
size: -
D: -
V: TRBV11-3

CDR3: CASSPASSYNEQFF
DNA: TGTGCCAGCAGCCCAGCGAGCTCCTACAATGAGCAGTTCTTC
J: TRBJ2-1
size: -
D: -
V: TRBV2

CDR3: CATSRDTGVLFF
DNA: TGTGCCACCAGCAGAGATACGGGTGTACTGTTTTTT
J: TRBJ1-4
size: -
D: -
V: TRBV15

CDR3: CASSYSGGTNQPQHF
DNA: TGTGCCAGCAGTTACAGTGGGGGTACCAATCAGCCCCAGCATTTT
J: TRBJ1-5
size: -
D: -
V: TRBV6-6

CDR3: CASSQEDRGLEQYF
DNA: TGCGCCAGCAGCCAAGAGGACAGGGGGCTCGAGCAGTACTTC
J: TRBJ2-7
size: -
D: TRBD1
V: TRBV4-1

CDR3: CATSDPSSGNTIYF
DNA: TGTGCCACCAGTGATCCGTCCTCTGGAAACACCATATATTTT
J: TRBJ1-3
size: -
D: -
V: TRBV24-1

CDR3: CASSPPAGPYEQYF
DNA: TGTGCCAGCTCACCCCCCGCGGGCCCCTACGAGCAGTACTTC
J: TRBJ2-7
size: -
D: -
V: TRBV18

CDR3: CASSYRRDTQYF
DNA: TGTGCCAGCAGTTACCGAAGGGATACGCAGTATTTT
J: TRBJ2-3
size: -
D: -
V: TRBV6-2/TRBV6-3

CDR3: CASSVVPAGGLNEQFF
DNA: TGTGCCAGCAGCGTAGTCCCAGCGGGAGGACTTAATGAGCAGTTCTTC
J: TRBJ2-1
size: once
D: TRBD2
V: TRBV9

CDR3: CASSHAGLAGGKETQYF
DNA: TGTGCCAGCAGCCACGCGGGACTAGCGGGAGGGAAAGAGACCCAGTACTTC
J: TRBJ2-5
size: -
D: TRBD2
V: TRBV28